Below, one TCR beta chain is given with its context. The data derive from a study of blood T cell repertoires in COVID-19. Looking at the study overall: The analysed material was cDNA or gDNA that came from T cells, B-cell-depleted T cells, or PBMCs.

The repertoire was sequenced with immunoSEQ multiplex PCR; TCRdb's copy has only in-frame clones and lacks some. Here the sample spans roughly 160,000 clones, around 90% being singletons. The ends were cut back, 7 bases at V and 2 bases at J, with 12 bases in the middle. The CDR3 contains 14 residues. Germline V gene data show CDR1 as SGHRS and CDR2 as YFSETQ. The sequenced sample was peripheral blood. V usage is TRBV5-1 and J usage is TRBJ1-4; D unclear. The receptor comes from a man between 18 and 35 years old with acute or convalescent COVID-19. CDR3 nucleotide sequence: TGCGCCAGCGGGTTGCTGGGCACTAATGAAAAACTGTTTTTT. Its translation is CASGLLGTNEKLFF.